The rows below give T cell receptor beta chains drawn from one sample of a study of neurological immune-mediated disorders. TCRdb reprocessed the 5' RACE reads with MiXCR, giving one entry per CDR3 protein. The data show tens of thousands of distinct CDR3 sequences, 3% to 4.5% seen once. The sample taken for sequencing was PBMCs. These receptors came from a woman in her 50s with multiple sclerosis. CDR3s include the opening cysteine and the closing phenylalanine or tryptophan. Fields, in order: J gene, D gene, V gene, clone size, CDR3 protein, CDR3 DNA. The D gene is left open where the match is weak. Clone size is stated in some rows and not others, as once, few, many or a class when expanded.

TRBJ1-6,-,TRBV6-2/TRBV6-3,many,CASRPGQSSPLHF,TGTGCCAGCAGGCCGGGACAATCCTCACCCCTCCACTTT
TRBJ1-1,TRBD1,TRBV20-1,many,CSAVQGGVGAFF,TGCAGTGCTGTACAGGGGGGAGTTGGAGCTTTCTTT
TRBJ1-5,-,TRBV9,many,CASSATTVNQPQHF,TGTGCCAGCAGCGCCACGACGGTCAATCAGCCCCAGCATTTT
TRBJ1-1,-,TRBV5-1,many,CASSLGPANTEAFF,TGCGCCAGCAGCTTGGGGCCCGCGAACACTGAAGCTTTCTTT
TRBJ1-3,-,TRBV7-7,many,CASSQGSSGNTIYF,TGTGCTAGCAGCCAGGGGTCCTCTGGAAACACCATATATTTT
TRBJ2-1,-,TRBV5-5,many,CASSFSGYNEQFF,TGTGCCAGCAGCTTTTCAGGGTACAATGAGCAGTTCTTC
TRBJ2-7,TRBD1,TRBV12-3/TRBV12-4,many,CASSLLDRGPYEQYF,TGTGCCAGCAGTTTATTGGACAGGGGACCCTACGAGCAGTACTTC
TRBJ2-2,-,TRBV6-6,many,CASSYSGGELFF,TGTGCCAGCAGTTACTCGGGCGGGGAGCTGTTTTTT
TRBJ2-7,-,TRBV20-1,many,CSAIPRNYEQYF,TGCAGTGCGATCCCCAGGAACTACGAGCAGTACTTC
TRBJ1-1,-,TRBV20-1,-,CSAREWGGVNTEAFF,TGCAGTGCTAGAGAGTGGGGCGGAGTGAACACTGAAGCTTTCTTT
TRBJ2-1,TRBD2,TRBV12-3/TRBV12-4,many,CASTSGRSSYNEQFF,TGTGCCAGCACTTCCGGGAGGAGCTCCTACAATGAGCAGTTCTTC
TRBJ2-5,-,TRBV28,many,CASSSPPETQYF,TGTGCCAGCAGTTCCCCACCAGAGACCCAGTACTTC
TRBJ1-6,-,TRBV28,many,CASTGTYNSPLHF,TGTGCCAGCACAGGGACCTATAATTCACCCCTCCACTTT
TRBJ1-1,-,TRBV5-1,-,CASSPQKGETEAFF,TGCGCCAGTAGCCCCCAAAAGGGCGAGACTGAAGCTTTCTTT
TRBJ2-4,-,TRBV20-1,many,CSAPGQAKNIQYF,TGCAGTGCCCCGGGACAAGCCAAAAACATTCAGTACTTC
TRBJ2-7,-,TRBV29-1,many,CSVSKNQGEQYF,TGCAGCGTAAGCAAAAATCAGGGAGAGCAGTACTTC
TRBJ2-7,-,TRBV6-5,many,CAASGRSSSYEQYF,TGTGCCGCATCGGGGAGGTCTAGCTCCTACGAGCAGTACTTC
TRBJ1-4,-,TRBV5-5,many,CASSLGSATNEKLFF,TGTGCCAGCAGCTTGGGGTCAGCAACTAATGAAAAACTGTTTTTT
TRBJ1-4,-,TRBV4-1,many,CASSQGPGATNEKLFF,TGCGCCAGCAGCCAAGGACCCGGTGCAACTAATGAAAAACTGTTTTTT
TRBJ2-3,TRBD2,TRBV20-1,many,CSASMGLPSTDTQYF,TGCAGTGCTAGTATGGGACTACCTAGCACAGATACGCAGTATTTT
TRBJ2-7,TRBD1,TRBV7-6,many,CASSSKTGGSYEQYF,TGTGCCAGCAGCTCCAAAACAGGGGGCTCCTACGAGCAGTACTTC
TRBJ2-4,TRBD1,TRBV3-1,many,CASRDRGKNIQYF,TGTGCCAGCCGGGACAGGGGGAAAAACATTCAGTACTTC
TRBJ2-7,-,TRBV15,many,CATSRRTSRYSYEQYF,TGTGCCACCAGCAGGCGCACTAGCCGCTACTCCTACGAGCAGTACTTC
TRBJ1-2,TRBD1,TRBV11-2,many,CASSFDRERKVGYTF,TGTGCCAGCAGCTTCGACAGGGAAAGGAAGGTTGGCTACACCTTC
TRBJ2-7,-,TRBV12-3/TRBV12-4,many,CASMRRATIAEQYF,TGTGCCAGCATGCGTCGAGCCACAATCGCCGAGCAGTACTTC
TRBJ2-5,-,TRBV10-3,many,CAISGATGVETQYF,TGTGCCATCAGCGGCGCGACAGGAGTGGAGACCCAGTACTTC
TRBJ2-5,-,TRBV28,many,CASSLRQRQETQYF,TGTGCCAGCAGTTTACGACAGAGACAAGAGACCCAGTACTTC
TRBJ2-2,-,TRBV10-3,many,CAIRVWGGENTGELFF,TGTGCCATCAGAGTTTGGGGGGGCGAAAACACCGGGGAGCTGTTTTTT
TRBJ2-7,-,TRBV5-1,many,CASSSGQGGYEQYF,TGCGCCAGCAGCTCCGGACAGGGAGGGTACGAGCAGTACTTC
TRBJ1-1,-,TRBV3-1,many,CASSLWAGAEAFF,TGTGCCAGCAGCCTCTGGGCGGGGGCTGAAGCTTTCTTT
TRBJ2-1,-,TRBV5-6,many,CASSEINEQFF,TGTGCCAGCAGCGAGATAAATGAGCAGTTCTTC
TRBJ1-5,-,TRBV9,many,CASSVGVGASNQPQHF,TGTGCCAGCAGCGTGGGAGTAGGGGCGAGCAATCAGCCCCAGCATTTT
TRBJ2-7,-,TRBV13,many,CASSLEGETYEQYF,TGTGCCAGCAGCTTAGAGGGCGAGACCTACGAGCAGTACTTC
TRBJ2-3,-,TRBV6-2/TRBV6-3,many,CASKKRAGPLDTQYF,TGTGCCAGCAAGAAGAGGGCGGGGCCCTTAGATACGCAGTATTTT
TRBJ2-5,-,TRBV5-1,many,CASSLEGSQGETQYF,TGCGCCAGCAGCTTGGAGGGCAGCCAAGGAGAGACCCAGTACTTC
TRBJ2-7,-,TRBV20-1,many,CSAREGGTGRYEQYF,TGCAGTGCTAGAGAGGGGGGTACCGGACGGTACGAGCAGTACTTC
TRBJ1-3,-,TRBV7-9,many,CASSSSMEQGPF,TGTGCCAGCAGCTCCTCGATGGAACAGGGACCGTTT
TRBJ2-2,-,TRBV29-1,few,CSVEDPGLPTGELFF,TGCAGCGTTGAAGACCCGGGACTTCCCACCGGGGAGCTGTTTTTT
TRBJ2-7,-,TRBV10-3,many,CAIALEGSYEQYF,TGTGCCATCGCGCTCGAGGGTTCCTACGAGCAGTACTTC
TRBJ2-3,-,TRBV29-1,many,CSVAQALSTDTQYF,TGCAGCGTTGCTCAGGCCCTATCCACAGATACGCAGTATTTT
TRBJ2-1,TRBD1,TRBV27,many,CASNYRTGGNYNEQFF,TGTGCCAGCAATTACCGGACAGGGGGAAACTACAATGAGCAGTTCTTC
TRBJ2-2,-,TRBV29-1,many,CSVSNTGELFF,TGCAGCGTTTCGAACACCGGGGAGCTGTTTTTT
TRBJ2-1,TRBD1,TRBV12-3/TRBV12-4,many,CATTTGVSYNEQFF,TGTGCCACGACTACAGGGGTGTCCTACAATGAGCAGTTCTTC